A selection of T cell receptor beta chains follows, all from one sample in a study of CD8+CD57+ T cells in acquired aplastic anemia. Using its own MiXCR run on the reads, TCRdb lists one record per CDR3 protein. The sample holds 150,000 or so distinct CDR3 sequences, 40% to 50% seen once. Material for sequencing was sorted CD4+, CD8+, or CD8+CD57+ T cells (not recorded which) from PBMCs. The receptors were sampled from a human donor with aplastic anemia. The CDR3 runs from the conserved cysteine through the conserved F or W. A D gene is named only where the DNA matches it firmly. Clone sizes are given selectively: once, few, many, or a class where the clone is expanded.

j_call,d_call,v_call,clone_size,cdr3_nt,cdr3_aa
TRBJ2-2,TRBD2,TRBV12-5,-,TGTGCTAGTGTCCCCACTAGCGGGGCGAACACCGGGGAGCTGTTTTTT,CASVPTSGANTGELFF
TRBJ1-5,-,TRBV12-3/TRBV12-4,many,TGTGCCAGCAGGCGGACAGGCAATCAGCCCCAGCATTTT,CASRRTGNQPQHF
TRBJ2-5,-,TRBV29-1,many,TGCAGCGCACGGCCTGCAGGGGAGATCCAGTACTTC,CSARPAGEIQYF
TRBJ2-5,-,TRBV5-8,many,TGTGCCAGCAGCTTTCAGGGGACAAAAGAGACCCAGTACTTC,CASSFQGTKETQYF
TRBJ2-7,-,TRBV20-1,-,TGCAGTGCTACCGGGGGTTCCTACGAGCAGTACTTC,CSATGGSYEQYF
TRBJ2-7,TRBD2,TRBV20-1,many,TGCAGTGCCATGGGGGGGGGTATGGAGGAGCAGTACTTC,CSAMGGGMEEQYF
TRBJ2-7,TRBD2,TRBV19,many,TGTGCCAGTTCCAGCGGGGGCTTCTACGAGCAGTACTTC,CASSSGGFYEQYF
TRBJ1-4,TRBD1,TRBV4-2,-,TGTGCCAGCAGCCGTTACGGAAGACAGGGGCTTAATGAAAAACTGTTTTTT,CASSRYGRQGLNEKLFF
TRBJ1-2,-,TRBV25-1,-,TGTGCCAGCAGTGAATTCGGGCAGAACTATGGCTACACCTTC,CASSEFGQNYGYTF
TRBJ2-7,TRBD1,TRBV7-8,many,TGTGCCAGCAGCTTTGCTTTCAGGGGGCAGTCCTACGAGCAGTACTTC,CASSFAFRGQSYEQYF
TRBJ2-5,-,TRBV2,-,TGTGCCAGCAGGAGGAGGCAGGCCCAAGAGACCCAGTACTTC,CASRRRQAQETQYF
TRBJ2-1,TRBD2,TRBV15,-,TGTGCCACCAGCATTATACGGACTAGCGGGAGGATCTCGGGTAATGAGCAGTTCTTC,CATSIIRTSGRISGNEQFF
TRBJ2-3,TRBD2,TRBV6-5,many,TGTGCTATGGTGAGCGGGGGGCCTATTGGTACGCAGTATTTT,CAMVSGGPIGTQYF
TRBJ2-3,TRBD2,TRBV2,-,TGTGCCAGCAGCCCGACTAGCGGAACAGATACGCAGTATTTT,CASSPTSGTDTQYF
TRBJ2-5,-,TRBV9,many,TGTGCCAGCAGCGTAGCCGGGTGGGAGACCCAGTACTTC,CASSVAGWETQYF
TRBJ1-6,-,TRBV7-3,many,TGTGCCAGCAGCTTAACTGGCAGGCCCCAGAGCTCCTATAATTCACCCCTCCACTTT,CASSLTGRPQSSYNSPLHF
TRBJ2-3,TRBD1,TRBV12-3/TRBV12-4,many,TGTGCCAGCATTTTAGGACAGGCTAAGTGGACAGATACGCAGTATTTT,CASILGQAKWTDTQYF
TRBJ1-1,TRBD1,TRBV19,-,TGTGCCAGTAGCCTTGGACAGGGAATCGGCACTGAAGCTTTCTTT,CASSLGQGIGTEAFF
TRBJ1-1,-,TRBV3-1,once,TGTGCCAGCCGAGCCGTGGGTGTCACTGAAGCTTTCTTT,CASRAVGVTEAFF
TRBJ1-2,-,TRBV7-6,few,TGTGCCAGTCGCTCCTTAAAGTCTGGCTACACCTTC,CASRSLKSGYTF
TRBJ2-2,-,TRBV15,few,TGTGCCACCAGCATATACCCGAACACCGGGGAGCTGTTTTTT,CATSIYPNTGELFF
TRBJ2-1,TRBD2,TRBV4-2,many,TGTGCCAGCAGCCAAGGGGTAGCGGGGGGCAATGAGCAGTTCTTC,CASSQGVAGGNEQFF
TRBJ1-6,-,TRBV4-2,many,TGTGCCAGCAGCCAAGAAAAGACAGTTAATTCACCCCTCCACTTT,CASSQEKTVNSPLHF
TRBJ1-4,-,TRBV6-5,-,TGTGCCAGCAGTTACTCTCCGGCGGCAACTAATGAAAAACTGTTTTTT,CASSYSPAATNEKLFF
TRBJ2-2,TRBD1,TRBV3-1,few,TGTGCCAGCAGCTTCGGACAGGGAGGGGAGCTGTTTTTT,CASSFGQGGELFF
TRBJ2-3,-,TRBV20-1,-,TGCAGTGCTAGACCCGGTACAGATACGCAGTATTTT,CSARPGTDTQYF
TRBJ2-3,TRBD2,TRBV6-1,-,TGTGCCAGCAGGCCCGGTTTGGGGGAGGGCCCAGATACGCAGTATTTT,CASRPGLGEGPDTQYF
TRBJ2-7,TRBD1,TRBV10-3,few,TGTGCCATCAGAAGGACAGGGAGATCCTACGAGCAGTACTTC,CAIRRTGRSYEQYF
TRBJ1-2,TRBD1,TRBV10-3,-,TGTGCCATCAGTGAGTTGACAGGGAACTATGGCTACACCTTC,CAISELTGNYGYTF
TRBJ2-7,-,TRBV10-2,-,TGCGCCAGCAGTGAGTCGATATCAGCGACCTCAAACGAGCAGTACTTC,CASSESISATSNEQYF
TRBJ2-5,-,TRBV20-1,many,TGCAGTGCTAGAGATTGGACGGGACCGCAAGAGACCCAGTACTTC,CSARDWTGPQETQYF
TRBJ2-6,TRBD2,TRBV15,-,TGTGCCACCAGCACCTGGGAGGGAGGTGGGGCCAACGTCCTGACTTTC,CATSTWEGGGANVLTF
TRBJ2-1,TRBD1,TRBV20-1,many,TGCAGTGCTAGAGGAAGGGGACAGGGTGAGTTCTTC,CSARGRGQGEFF
TRBJ1-3,-,TRBV25-1,few,TGTGCCAGCAGTTACGGGGGGTACGGTGGCTCTGGAAACACCATATATTTT,CASSYGGYGGSGNTIYF
TRBJ2-7,TRBD2,TRBV3-1,many,TGTGCCAGCAGCCAGGGACTAGCGGGGGAGCTCTACGAGCAGTACTTC,CASSQGLAGELYEQYF
TRBJ2-5,-,TRBV24-1,-,TGTGCCACCAGTGACTCTGGGCCTTCAGAGACCCAGTACTTC,CATSDSGPSETQYF
TRBJ2-2,-,TRBV7-2,many,TGTGCCAGCAGCTTAGTTGCCCCTAACACCGGGGAGCTGTTTTTT,CASSLVAPNTGELFF
TRBJ2-5,TRBD1,TRBV10-3,-,TGTGCCATCAGTGAGTCGGGACAGGGGTCGGAGACCCAGTACTTC,CAISESGQGSETQYF
TRBJ1-6,-,TRBV7-9,many,TGTGCCAGCAGCCAAGATAAGTGGGTTCGATCACCCCTCCACTTT,CASSQDKWVRSPLHF
TRBJ2-7,-,TRBV3-1,many,TGTGCCAGCAGCCAAGTAGGCACCTACGAGCAGTACTTC,CASSQVGTYEQYF
TRBJ1-3,-,TRBV15,medium-sized,TGTGCCACCGGGGGAGCGGGGAACTCTGGAAACACCATATATTTT,CATGGAGNSGNTIYF
TRBJ2-2,TRBD2,TRBV6-1,-,TGTGCCAGCAGCGGACTAGCGGGGGGACACCCGAACACCGGGGAGCTGTTTTTT,CASSGLAGGHPNTGELFF
TRBJ1-2,-,TRBV5-4,-,TGTGCCAGCAGCTTAGGTCGGGGTCGGGGAAACTATGGCTACACCTTC,CASSLGRGRGNYGYTF
TRBJ2-6,TRBD2,TRBV10-3,-,TGTGCCATCAGTGAGTCGGAACTAGCGGGGAGCTCTGGGGCCAACGTCCTGACTTTC,CAISESELAGSSGANVLTF
TRBJ2-1,-,TRBV15,-,TGTGCCACCAGCAGAGAACAACCCAACGCAGGCACCTACAATGAGCAGTTCTTC,CATSREQPNAGTYNEQFF